The 9 T cell receptor beta chains listed next were all sequenced from one sample in a study of control samples from healthy donors and cancer patients. Assay: immunoSEQ multiplex PCR; the TCRdb copy retains only in-frame clones and omits some. The sample shows about 79,000 clones, approximately 93% of them seen only once. The sample comprised PBMCs. The origin of the receptors is a middle-aged woman with lung cancer.

A single count supports this clone. The rearrangement uses TRBV7-9 and TRBJ2-2, with D perhaps TRBD1 (7 bases). CDR1 and CDR2 from the germline V gene are SEHNR and FQNEAQ (reference sequence). The V end lost 4 bases, the J end lost 4 bases, and 19 bases lay between the germline ends. This CDR3 comprises 17 residues. CDR3 in DNA: TGTGCCAGCAGCTCCCTTTCTGCAGGGGGGCCCACCGGGGAGCTGTTTTTT. Protein: CASSSLSAGGPTGELFF.

The V gene is TRBV27, the J gene TRBJ2-5; perhaps TRBD1 as D (6 bases). Trimming pared 8 bases from V and 4 bases from J, leaving 17 bases between. The CDR3 is 14 amino acids. Germline values: CDR1 MNHEY, CDR2 SMNVEV (reference sequence). The CDR3 nucleotides are TGTGCCAGCGGCTCTTACAGGGAAGGAGAGACCCAGTACTTC. Its protein is CASGSYREGETQYF.

J is TRBJ1-6 and V is TRBV6-1; D gene uncertain. CDR3 length equals 16 residues. Germline values: CDR1 MNHNS, CDR2 SASEGT. V lost 1 base and J 8 bases, leaving 15 bases between the germline ends. The CDR3 is CASSEESSLFDSPLHF. CDR3 nucleotide sequence: TGTGCCAGCAGTGAAGAGAGCAGTTTGTTCGATTCACCCCTCCACTTT.

The gene calls are TRBV10-1 and TRBJ2-5, with D perhaps matching TRBD2 (7 bases). The germline V gene has CDR1 WNHNN and CDR2 SYGVQD (reference sequence). The germline V and J ends were trimmed by 6 bases and 5 bases, with 19 bases remaining between them. The CDR3 loop spans 15 amino acids. CDR3 DNA sequence: TGCGCCAGCAGCGGGGGGCTCGGGCAGGATGAGACCCAGTACTTC. Translated: CASSGGLGQDETQYF.

This clone was seen more than once but under ten times. The chain links TRBV19 to TRBJ2-3; D is unclear. V was shortened by 8 bases and J by 0 bases, with 6 bases between the two germline ends. Germline V gene data show CDR1 as LNHDA and CDR2 as SQIVND (reference sequence). This CDR3 region has 12 residues. The CDR3 sequence: CASAASTDTQYF. DNA for the CDR3: TGTGCCAGTGCGGCAAGCACAGATACGCAGTATTTT. The complete variable domain, with remaining parts taken from reference TRBV19 and TRBJ2-3, reads DGGITQSPKYLFRKEGQNVTLSCEQNLNHDAMYWYRQDPGQGLRLIYYSQIVNDFQKGDIAEGYSVSREKKESFPLTVTSAQKNPTAFYLCASAASTDTQYFGPGTRLTVL.

This chain connects TRBV19 to TRBJ2-2, with TRBD2 identical over 7 bases. The J segment lost 5 bases and the V segment lost 5 bases, leaving 8 bases of the junction unmatched. Germline CDR1 is LNHDA and CDR2 is SQIVND (reference sequence). There are 15 residues in the CDR3. This CDR3 is CASSLKRGGTGELFF. CDR3 DNA: TGTGCCAGTAGTCTCAAGCGGGGTGGAACCGGGGAGCTGTTTTTT.

This chain links TRBV11-3 with TRBJ2-5; D is unresolved. This CDR3 has 13 residues. Trimming left V 2 bases short and J 5 bases short, with 9 bases between. Germline values: CDR1 SGHNT, CDR2 YENEEA. CDR3 nucleotides: TGTGCCAGCAGCTTAACGTTCGGGGAGACCCAGTACTTC. Encoded protein: CASSLTFGETQYF.

The CDR3 here is CASSLDDRNLDTQYF. The DNA for the CDR3 is TGCGCCAGCAGCTTGGACGACAGGAACTTAGATACGCAGTATTTT. The rearrangement uses TRBV5-1 and TRBJ2-3; D is possibly TRBD1 (6 bases). This CDR3 contains 15 residues. V was pared by 0 bases and J by 5 bases, with 13 bases between. Germline V gives CDR1 SGHRS, CDR2 YFSETQ.

The CDR3 coding sequence is TGTGCTAGTGGTTTCACGGCCTTGGGTAACTATGGCTACACCTTC. This translates into CASGFTALGNYGYTF. V usage is TRBV12-5 and J usage is TRBJ1-2; D ambiguous. The germline V and J ends were trimmed by 3 bases and 1 base, with 12 bases remaining between them. The germline V gene has CDR1 LGHNT and CDR2 FRNRAP. There are 15 residues in the CDR3.